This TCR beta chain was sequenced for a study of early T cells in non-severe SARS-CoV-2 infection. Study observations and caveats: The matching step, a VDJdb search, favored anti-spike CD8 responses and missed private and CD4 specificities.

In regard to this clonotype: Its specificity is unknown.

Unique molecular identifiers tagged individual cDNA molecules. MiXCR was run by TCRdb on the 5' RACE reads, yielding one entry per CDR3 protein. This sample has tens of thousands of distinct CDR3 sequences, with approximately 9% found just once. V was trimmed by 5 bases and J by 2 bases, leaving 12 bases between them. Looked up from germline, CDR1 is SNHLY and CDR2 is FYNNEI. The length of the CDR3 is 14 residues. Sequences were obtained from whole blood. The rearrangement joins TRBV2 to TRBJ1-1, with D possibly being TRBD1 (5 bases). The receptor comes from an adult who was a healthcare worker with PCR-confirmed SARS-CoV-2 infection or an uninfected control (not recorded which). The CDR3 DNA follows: TGTGCCAGCAGTTTACTGAGGGGAAACACTGAAGCTTTCTTT. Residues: CASSLLRGNTEAFF.